One and the same sample provided the 24 T cell receptor beta chains below, sequenced in a study of blood T cell repertoires in COVID-19. TCRdb's table, derived via immunoSEQ multiplex PCR, lists solely in-frame clones and lacks some. The sample lists 15,000 to 20,000 clones, around 88% occurring once. The sequencing input was peripheral blood. The source is a human donor in a cohort sampled during active COVID-19.

The chain has TRBV5-8 and TRBJ2-7, with TRBD1 matching 9 bases. V dropped 0 bases and J dropped 3; count of bases not matched to a gene: 4. Germline V CDR1 and CDR2: SGHTS, YDEGEE. This CDR3 has 15 residues. CDR3 region: CASSLDGTGIYEQYF. In DNA form, the CDR3 reads TGTGCCAGCAGCTTGGATGGGACAGGGATCTACGAGCAGTACTTC.

This clone was counted between two and nine times. The chain is built from TRBV9 and TRBJ1-2, with 7 bases fitting TRBD1. Trimming removed 0 bases from V and 3 bases from J; junction bases left unmatched: 8. The CDR3 length is 16 residues. Germline CDR1 is SGDLS and CDR2 is YYNGEE. The DNA of the CDR3 is TGTGCCAGCAGCGTAGAAGGCAGGGGGACAGACTATGGCTACACCTTC. Translated: CASSVEGRGTDYGYTF.

The genes are TRBV19 and TRBJ2-5, with 12 nucleotides matching TRBD2. Germline loops: CDR1 LNHDA, CDR2 SQIVND (reference sequence). Trimming cost V 5 bases and J 3 bases; bases outside gene matches: 10. The CDR3 sequence is 17 residues long. CDR3 in amino acids: CASSPSWASGGEETQYF. CDR3 in DNA: TGTGCCAGTAGTCCAAGTTGGGCTAGCGGGGGGGAAGAGACCCAGTACTTC.

This chain links TRBV7-9 with TRBJ2-5; 12 bases map to TRBD2. Germline CDR1 and CDR2: SEHNR and FQNEAQ (reference sequence). V was clipped by 2 bases and J by 3 bases; unmatched bases: 7. The CDR3 loop spans 17 amino acids. The DNA of the CDR3 is TGTGCCAGCAGCTTAAGAGCAGGACTAGCGGGAAAAGAGACCCAGTACTTC. Translated: CASSLRAGLAGKETQYF.

The gene calls are TRBV27 and TRBJ2-4; D may be TRBD1 (5 bases). Germline-derived CDR1 and CDR2 are MNHEY and SMNVEV (reference sequence). The length of the CDR3 is 12 residues. The ends were cut back, 7 bases at V and 6 bases at J, with 10 bases in the middle. CDR3 DNA: TGTGCCAGCACCGGCAGGGCAAACATTCAGTACTTC. Protein product: CASTGRANIQYF.

The chain has TRBV19 and TRBJ2-2; 11 nucleotides align to TRBD1. This CDR3 has 18 residues. Trimming removed 4 bases from V and 3 bases from J; junction bases left unmatched: 10. Germline V lookup: CDR1 LNHDA, CDR2 SQIVND (reference sequence). The DNA for the CDR3 is TGTGCCAGTAGTACCTCCCCCGGACAGGGGGCGTACACCGGGGAGCTGTTTTTT. It yields the protein CASSTSPGQGAYTGELFF.

The chain employs TRBV15 and TRBJ1-5, with D unresolved. The V gene lost 1 base and the J gene lost 0 bases, with 19 bases spanning the gap. The CDR3 has 19 residues. Germline lookup yields CDR1 LNHNV and CDR2 YYDKDF (reference sequence). CDR3 amino acids: CATSRVAMAATFSNQPQHF. CDR3 sequence (DNA): TGTGCCACCAGCAGAGTAGCTATGGCCGCCACCTTTAGCAATCAGCCCCAGCATTTT.

This chain uses TRBV27 with TRBJ2-1; D perhaps matches TRBD2 (6 bases). CDR3 length: 15 residues. V gave up 3 bases and J gave up 8 bases, with 17 bases separating them. The V gene's germline CDR1 is MNHEY and CDR2 SMNVEV (reference sequence). The CDR3 loop is CASSFVGLARDEQFF. DNA of the CDR3: TGTGCCAGCAGTTTCGTCGGGCTAGCGAGAGATGAGCAGTTCTTC.

This chain links TRBV27 with TRBJ2-7; a weak D match, TRBD1 (5 bases). Germline values: CDR1 MNHEY, CDR2 SMNVEV (reference sequence). CDR3 length: 14 amino acids. With 5 bases removed from V and 5 bases from J, the gap between germline ends came to 16 bases. As DNA, the CDR3 is TGTGCCAGCAGTCCGTCCAGGGCCTTCGACGAGCAGTACTTC. As protein: CASSPSRAFDEQYF.

In this sample, this clone turned up once. This sequence joins TRBV3-1 (or the pseudogene TRBV3-2) and TRBJ2-7; unclear D gene. Per the germline V gene, CDR1 is LGHDT and CDR2 is YNNKEL (reference sequence). V was trimmed by 0 bases and J by 0 bases, leaving 6 bases between them. The CDR3 loop spans 14 amino acids. Here the CDR3 reads CASSQDAISYEQYF. The CDR3 bases are TGTGCCAGCAGCCAAGATGCGATCTCCTACGAGCAGTACTTC.

V gene TRBV6-6 combines with J gene TRBJ1-1; tentative D call: TRBD1 (6 bases). Germline CDR1 is MNHNY and CDR2 is SVGAGI (reference sequence). Trimming pared 0 bases from V and 7 bases from J, leaving 12 bases between. The CDR3 extends over 14 amino acids. In DNA form, the CDR3 reads TGTGCCAGCAGTTACTCGATAGGGGGGGGTGAAGCTTTCTTT. It is translated as CASSYSIGGGEAFF.

V usage is TRBV9 and J usage is TRBJ2-6; the D is unclear. The V end was cut by 3 bases, the J end by 0 bases, with 7 bases between. The CDR3 runs to 15 residues. Germline values: CDR1 SGDLS, CDR2 YYNGEE. In nucleotides, the CDR3 is TGTGCCAGCAGCGCCGAGTACTCTGGGGCCAACGTCCTGACTTTC. This translates into CASSAEYSGANVLTF.

This clone was recorded only once. The V call is TRBV5-6, the J call TRBJ2-3, with D possibly TRBD1 on 5 matching bases. The ends were cut back, 1 base at V and 4 bases at J, with 10 bases in the middle. The CDR3 has 14 amino acids. Germline V lookup: CDR1 SGHDT, CDR2 YYEEEE. Here the CDR3 DNA reads TGTGCCAGCAGCTTGAGGGGCGCCCCAGATACGCAGTATTTT. This gives the protein CASSLRGAPDTQYF.

V is TRBV7-7 and J is TRBJ2-5; unclear D gene. This CDR3 region has 14 residues. CDR1 and CDR2 (germline): SSHAT, FNYEAQ (reference sequence). V was trimmed by 2 bases and J by 2 bases, leaving 9 bases between them. The CDR3 nucleotides read TGTGCCAGCAGCTTAATTTCTACTCAAGAGACCCAGTACTTC. It translates to CASSLISTQETQYF.

The rearrangement links TRBV3-1 (or the pseudogene TRBV3-2) to TRBJ1-2, with D unresolved. The CDR3 has 15 amino acids. The V and J ends lost 0 bases and 4 bases respectively, with 12 bases between them. CDR1 LGHDT and CDR2 YNNKEL come from the germline V gene (reference sequence). CDR3 in amino acids: CASSQDRAGSYGYTF. The CDR3 region has the DNA TGTGCCAGCAGCCAAGATCGAGCAGGTTCCTATGGCTACACCTTC.

The rearrangement joins TRBV15 to TRBJ2-1; no definite D call. There are 13 residues in the CDR3. Germline CDR1 LNHNV, CDR2 YYDKDF (reference sequence). V gave up 5 bases and J gave up 4 bases, with 9 bases separating them. CDR3 in amino acids: CATSFSEYNEQFF. DNA for the CDR3: TGTGCCACCAGCTTTTCGGAGTACAATGAGCAGTTCTTC.

The V gene is TRBV5-6, the J gene TRBJ2-7; D possibly corresponds to TRBD1 (6 bases). CDR1 is SGHDT, CDR2 YYEEEE, per germline. V shed 2 bases and J shed 4 bases, with 7 bases lying between them. CDR3 size: 12 residues. The CDR3 protein is CASSLQGYEQYF. CDR3 nucleotide sequence: TGTGCCAGCAGCTTACAGGGTTACGAGCAGTACTTC.

The chain employs TRBV4-1 and TRBJ2-1, with 12 bases identical to TRBD2. The V gene's germline CDR1 is MGHRA and CDR2 YSYEKL. Unmatched junction bases numbered 8, after V lost 5 bases and J lost 0 bases. The CDR3 is 18 residues long. The CDR3 bases are TGCGCCAGCAGCTCCCCGAGACTAGCGGGGGCCTCCTACAATGAGCAGTTCTTC. This translates into CASSSPRLAGASYNEQFF.

This clone was counted once. The V call is TRBV23-1, the J call TRBJ2-2; 7 bases are shared with TRBD1. TRBV23-1 is an ORF for which the function is uncertain. The V and J ends lost 2 bases and 1 base, in that order; junction bases with no gene match: 13. The CDR3 is 19 residues long. The CDR3 DNA follows: TGCGCCAGCAGTCAACCAAGACCTCCGGGACAGATGAACACCGGGGAGCTGTTTTTT. This codes for CASSQPRPPGQMNTGELFF.

The chain joins TRBV10-3 to TRBJ1-2, with unresolved D. This CDR3 has 15 amino acids. The germline gives CDR1 ENHRY, CDR2 SYGVKD. V lost 3 bases to trimming and J lost 0 bases, with 11 bases between them. The CDR3 DNA reads as TGTGCCATCAGTGATAAGTACGACTCTAACTATGGCTACACCTTC. Protein product: CAISDKYDSNYGYTF.

The rearrangement joins TRBV5-1 to TRBJ1-2, with TRBD1 matching over 7 bases. This CDR3 region has 16 residues. V lost 1 base to trimming and J lost 3 bases; unmatched junction nucleotides: 9. Germline V gene data show CDR1 as SGHRS and CDR2 as YFSETQ. The chain's CDR3 is CASSLRRDSPDYGYTF. CDR3 DNA sequence: TGCGCCAGCAGCTTGCGCAGGGACAGTCCTGACTATGGCTACACCTTC.

A few counts support this clone. The chain joins TRBV18 to TRBJ2-7; no reliable D call. Germline-derived CDR1 and CDR2 are KGHSH and LQKENI. The germline V and J ends were trimmed by 3 bases and 4 bases, with 7 bases remaining between them. CDR3 length equals 12 residues. The CDR3 sequence: CASSPSVYEQYF. In DNA, the CDR3 is TGTGCCAGCTCACCGTCCGTTTACGAGCAGTACTTC.

This chain's CDR3 is CASSKNLGISTGGYTF. DNA of the CDR3: TGTGCCAGCAGCAAAAATCTTGGAATTTCAACGGGTGGCTACACCTTC. The rearrangement uses TRBV7-3 and TRBJ1-2; D unresolved. The CDR3 length is 16 residues. Per germline, CDR1 SGHTA and CDR2 FQGTGA. V was clipped by 5 bases and J by 7 bases, with 23 bases between them.

V and J are TRBV29-1 and TRBJ1-1; 10 bases map to TRBD1. The J segment lost 4 bases and the V segment lost 6 bases, leaving 5 bases of the junction unmatched. Germline-derived CDR1 and CDR2 are SQVTM and ANQGSEA. The CDR3 has 13 residues. The CDR3 loop reads CSVLGQGSTEAFF. The CDR3 DNA follows: TGCAGCGTGTTGGGACAGGGGTCCACTGAAGCTTTCTTT.